This T cell receptor (beta chain) came from a study of control samples from healthy donors and cancer patients. The data were produced by immunoSEQ multiplex PCR, yet TCRdb's version contains in-frame clones alone and is incomplete. The sample shows under 300,000 clones, more than 65% of them seen only once. This CDR3 is 16 amino acids long. Looked up from germline, CDR1 is SGHAT and CDR2 is FQNNGV. Trimming stripped 1 base from V and 0 bases from J, with 12 bases between. The chain has TRBV11-2 and TRBJ1-1; possibly TRBD1 for D (6 bases). Sequences were obtained from PBMCs. This TCR derives from a woman in her sixties with lung cancer. CDR3 DNA: TGTGCCAGCAGCTTAGCATACAGGGAACTGAACACTGAAGCTTTCTTT. It codes for CASSLAYRELNTEAFF.